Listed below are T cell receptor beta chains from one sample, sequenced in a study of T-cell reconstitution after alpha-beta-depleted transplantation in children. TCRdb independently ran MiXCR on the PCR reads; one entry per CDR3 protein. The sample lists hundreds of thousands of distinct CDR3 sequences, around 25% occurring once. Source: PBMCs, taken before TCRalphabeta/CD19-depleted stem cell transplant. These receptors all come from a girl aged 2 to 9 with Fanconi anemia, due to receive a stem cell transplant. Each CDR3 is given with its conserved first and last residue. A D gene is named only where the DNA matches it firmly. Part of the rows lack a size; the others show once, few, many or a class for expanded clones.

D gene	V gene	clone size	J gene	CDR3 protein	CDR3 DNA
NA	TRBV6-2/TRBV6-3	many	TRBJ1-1	CASKFPPSNTEAFF	TGTGCCAGCAAGTTCCCTCCGTCGAACACTGAAGCTTTCTTT
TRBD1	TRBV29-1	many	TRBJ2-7	CSVKRQGASEQYF	TGCAGCGTTAAGAGACAGGGGGCAAGCGAGCAGTACTTC
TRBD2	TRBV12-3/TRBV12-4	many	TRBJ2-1	CASSSGLNNEQFF	TGTGCCAGCAGCTCGGGACTAAACAATGAGCAGTTCTTC
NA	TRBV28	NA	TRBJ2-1	CASSFSGGGGEQFF	TGTGCCAGCAGTTTCTCGGGGGGAGGGGGGGAGCAGTTCTTC
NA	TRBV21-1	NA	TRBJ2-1	CASSKSGRDREKNEQFF	TGTGCCAGCAGCAAAAGTGGCCGGGACAGGGAGAAGAATGAGCAGTTCTTC
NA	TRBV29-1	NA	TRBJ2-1	CSVGIEGYNEQFF	TGCAGCGTTGGAATCGAGGGGTACAATGAGCAGTTCTTC
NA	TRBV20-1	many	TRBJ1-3	CSARGLPRQPKNSGNTIYF	TGCAGTGCTAGAGGTTTGCCCCGTCAACCCAAGAACTCTGGAAACACCATATATTTT
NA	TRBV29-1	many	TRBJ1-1	CSVVQNTYTEAFF	TGCAGCGTTGTGCAGAACACTTACACTGAAGCTTTCTTT
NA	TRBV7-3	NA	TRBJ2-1	CASSSSGRMGYNEQFF	TGTGCCAGCAGCTCCTCTGGGAGGATGGGTTACAATGAGCAGTTCTTC
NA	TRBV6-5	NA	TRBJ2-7	CASSFSSALAYEQYF	TGTGCCAGCAGTTTCTCTAGCGCCCTTGCCTACGAGCAGTACTTC
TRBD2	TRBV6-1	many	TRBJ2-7	CASSLLAGAPYEQYF	TGTGCCAGCAGCCTCCTAGCGGGGGCCCCCTACGAGCAGTACTTC
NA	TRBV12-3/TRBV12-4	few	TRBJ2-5	CASSLALRAAPYQETQYF	TGTGCCAGCAGTTTAGCGCTAAGGGCGGCCCCGTACCAAGAGACCCAGTACTTC
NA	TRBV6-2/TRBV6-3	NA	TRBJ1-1	CASSRGTANTEAFF	TGTGCCAGCAGCCGTGGGACGGCGAACACTGAAGCTTTCTTT